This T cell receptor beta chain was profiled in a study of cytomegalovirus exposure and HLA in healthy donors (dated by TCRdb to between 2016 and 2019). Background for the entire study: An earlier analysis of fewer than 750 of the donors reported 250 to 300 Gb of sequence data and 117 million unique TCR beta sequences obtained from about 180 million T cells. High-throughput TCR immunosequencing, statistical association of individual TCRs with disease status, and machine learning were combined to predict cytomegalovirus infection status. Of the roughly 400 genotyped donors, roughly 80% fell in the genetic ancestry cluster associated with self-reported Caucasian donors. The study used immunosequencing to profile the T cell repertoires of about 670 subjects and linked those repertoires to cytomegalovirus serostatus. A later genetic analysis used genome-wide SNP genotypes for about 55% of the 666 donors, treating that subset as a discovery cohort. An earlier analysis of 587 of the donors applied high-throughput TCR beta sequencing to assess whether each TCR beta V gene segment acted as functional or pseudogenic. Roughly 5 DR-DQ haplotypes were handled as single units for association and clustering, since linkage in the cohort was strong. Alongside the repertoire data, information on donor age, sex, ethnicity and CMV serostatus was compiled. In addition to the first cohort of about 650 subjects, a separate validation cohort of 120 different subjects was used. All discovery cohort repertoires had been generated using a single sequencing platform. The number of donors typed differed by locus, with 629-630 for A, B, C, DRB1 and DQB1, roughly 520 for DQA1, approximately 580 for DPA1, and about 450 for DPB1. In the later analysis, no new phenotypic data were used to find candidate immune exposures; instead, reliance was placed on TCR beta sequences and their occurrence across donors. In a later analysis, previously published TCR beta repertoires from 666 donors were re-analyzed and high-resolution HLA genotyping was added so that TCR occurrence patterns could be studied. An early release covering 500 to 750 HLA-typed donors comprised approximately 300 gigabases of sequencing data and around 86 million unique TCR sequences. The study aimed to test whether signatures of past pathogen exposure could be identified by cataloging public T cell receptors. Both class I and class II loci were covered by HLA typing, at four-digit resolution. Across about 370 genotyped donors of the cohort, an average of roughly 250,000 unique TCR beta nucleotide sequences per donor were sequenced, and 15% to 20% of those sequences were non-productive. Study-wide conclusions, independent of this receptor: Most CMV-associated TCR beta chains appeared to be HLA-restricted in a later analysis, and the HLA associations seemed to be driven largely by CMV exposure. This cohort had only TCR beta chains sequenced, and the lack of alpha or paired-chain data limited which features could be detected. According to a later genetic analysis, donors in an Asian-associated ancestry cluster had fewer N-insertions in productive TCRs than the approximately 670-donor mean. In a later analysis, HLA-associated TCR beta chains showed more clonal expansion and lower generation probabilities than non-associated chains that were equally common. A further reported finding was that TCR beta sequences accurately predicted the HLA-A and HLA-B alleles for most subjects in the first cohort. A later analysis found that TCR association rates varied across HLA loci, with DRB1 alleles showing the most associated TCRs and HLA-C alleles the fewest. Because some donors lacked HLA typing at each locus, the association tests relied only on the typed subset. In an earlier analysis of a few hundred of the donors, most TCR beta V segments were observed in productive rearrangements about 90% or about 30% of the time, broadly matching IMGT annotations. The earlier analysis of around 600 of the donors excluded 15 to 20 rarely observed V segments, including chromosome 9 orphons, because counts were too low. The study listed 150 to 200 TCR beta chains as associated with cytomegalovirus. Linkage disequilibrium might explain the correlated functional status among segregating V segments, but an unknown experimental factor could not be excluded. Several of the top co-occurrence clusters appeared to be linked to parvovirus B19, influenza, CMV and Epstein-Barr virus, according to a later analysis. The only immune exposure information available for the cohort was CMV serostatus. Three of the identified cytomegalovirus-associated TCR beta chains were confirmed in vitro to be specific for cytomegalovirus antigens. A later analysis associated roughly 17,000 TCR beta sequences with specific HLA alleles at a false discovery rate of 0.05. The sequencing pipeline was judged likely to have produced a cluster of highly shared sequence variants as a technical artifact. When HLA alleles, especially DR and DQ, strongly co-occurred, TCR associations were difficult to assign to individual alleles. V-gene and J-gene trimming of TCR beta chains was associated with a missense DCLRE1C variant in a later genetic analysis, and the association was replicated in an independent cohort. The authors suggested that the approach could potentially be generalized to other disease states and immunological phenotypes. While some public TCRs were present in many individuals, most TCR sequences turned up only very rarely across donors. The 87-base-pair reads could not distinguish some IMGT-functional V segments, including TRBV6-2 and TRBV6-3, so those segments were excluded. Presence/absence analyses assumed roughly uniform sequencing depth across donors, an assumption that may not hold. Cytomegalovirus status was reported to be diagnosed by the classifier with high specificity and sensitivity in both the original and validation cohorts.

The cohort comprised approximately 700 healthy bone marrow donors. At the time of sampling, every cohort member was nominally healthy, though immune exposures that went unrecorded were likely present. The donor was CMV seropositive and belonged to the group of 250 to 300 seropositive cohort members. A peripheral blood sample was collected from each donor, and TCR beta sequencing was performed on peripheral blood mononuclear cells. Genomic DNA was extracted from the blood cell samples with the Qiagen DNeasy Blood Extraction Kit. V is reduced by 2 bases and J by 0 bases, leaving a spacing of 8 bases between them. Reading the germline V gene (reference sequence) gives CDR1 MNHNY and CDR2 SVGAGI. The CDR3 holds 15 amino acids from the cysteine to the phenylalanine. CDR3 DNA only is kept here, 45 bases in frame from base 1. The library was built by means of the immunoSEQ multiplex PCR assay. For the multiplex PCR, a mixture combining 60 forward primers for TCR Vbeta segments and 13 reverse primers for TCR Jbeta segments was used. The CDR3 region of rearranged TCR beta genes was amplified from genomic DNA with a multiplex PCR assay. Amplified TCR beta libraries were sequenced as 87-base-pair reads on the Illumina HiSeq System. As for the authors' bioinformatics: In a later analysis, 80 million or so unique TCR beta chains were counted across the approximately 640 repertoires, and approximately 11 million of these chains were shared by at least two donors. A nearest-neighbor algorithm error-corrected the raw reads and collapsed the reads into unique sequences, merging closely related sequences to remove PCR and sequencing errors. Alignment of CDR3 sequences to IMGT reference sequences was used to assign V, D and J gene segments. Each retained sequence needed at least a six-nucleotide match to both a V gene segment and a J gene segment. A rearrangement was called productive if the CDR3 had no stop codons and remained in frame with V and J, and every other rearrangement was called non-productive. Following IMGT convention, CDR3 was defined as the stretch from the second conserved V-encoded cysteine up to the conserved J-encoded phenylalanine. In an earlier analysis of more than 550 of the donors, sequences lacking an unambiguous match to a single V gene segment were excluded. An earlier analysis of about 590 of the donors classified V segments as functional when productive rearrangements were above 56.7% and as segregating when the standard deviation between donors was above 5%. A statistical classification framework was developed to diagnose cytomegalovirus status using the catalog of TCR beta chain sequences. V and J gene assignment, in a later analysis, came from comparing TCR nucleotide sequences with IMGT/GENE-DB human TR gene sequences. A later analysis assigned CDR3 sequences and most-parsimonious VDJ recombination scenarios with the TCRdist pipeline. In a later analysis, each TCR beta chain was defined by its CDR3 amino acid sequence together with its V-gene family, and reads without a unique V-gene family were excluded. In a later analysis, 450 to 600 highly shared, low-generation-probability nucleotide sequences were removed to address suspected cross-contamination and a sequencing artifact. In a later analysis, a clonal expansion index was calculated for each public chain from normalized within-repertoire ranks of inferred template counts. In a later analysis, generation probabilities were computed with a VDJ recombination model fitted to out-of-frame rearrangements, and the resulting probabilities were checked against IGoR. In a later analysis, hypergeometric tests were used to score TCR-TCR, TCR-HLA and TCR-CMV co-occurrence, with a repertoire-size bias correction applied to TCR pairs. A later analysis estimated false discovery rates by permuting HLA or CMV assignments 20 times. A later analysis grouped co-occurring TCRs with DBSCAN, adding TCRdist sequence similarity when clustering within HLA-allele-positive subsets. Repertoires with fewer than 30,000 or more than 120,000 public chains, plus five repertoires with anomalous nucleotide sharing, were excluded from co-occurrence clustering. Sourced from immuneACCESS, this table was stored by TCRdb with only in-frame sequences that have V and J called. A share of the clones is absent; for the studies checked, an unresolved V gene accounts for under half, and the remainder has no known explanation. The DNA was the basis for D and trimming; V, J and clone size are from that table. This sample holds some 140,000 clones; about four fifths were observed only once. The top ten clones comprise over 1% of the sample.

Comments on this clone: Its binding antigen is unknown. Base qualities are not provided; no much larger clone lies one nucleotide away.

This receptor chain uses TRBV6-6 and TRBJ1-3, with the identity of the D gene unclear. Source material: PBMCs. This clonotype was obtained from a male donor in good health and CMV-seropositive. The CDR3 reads CASSYRQVSGNTIYF. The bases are TGTGCCAGCAGTTACAGGCAGGTCTCTGGAAACACCATATATTTT.